The 26 T cell receptor beta chains in this list originate from one sample, sequenced in a study of T cells in tuberculosis. Data came from immunoSEQ multiplex PCR; TCRdb stores just in-frame clones and leaves some out. The sample shows about 35,000 clones, around 92% of them seen only once. The sample taken for sequencing was PBMCs. These receptors originate from a donor aged 10 to 29 with latent tuberculosis or without tuberculosis infection. Some clones in this sample may be carry-over from other donors' samples.

The chain employs TRBV5-1 and TRBJ1-2; D perhaps matches TRBD1 (6 bases). The CDR3 contains 13 residues. CDR1 and CDR2 from the germline V gene are SGHRS and YFSETQ. The ends were cut back, 4 bases at V and 3 bases at J, with 10 bases in the middle. DNA of the CDR3: TGCGCCAGCAGCACGCCAGGGGACTATGGCTACACCTTC. Translating gives CASSTPGDYGYTF. Using reference TRBV5-1 and TRBJ1-2 for the parts outside the CDR3, the full variable domain is KAGVTQTPRYLIKTRGQQVTLSCSPISGHRSVSWYQQTPGQGLQFLFEYFSETQRNKGNFPGRFSGRQFSNSRSEMNVSTLELGDSALYLCASSTPGDYGYTFGSGTRLTVV.

This chain uses TRBV14 with TRBJ1-1; no reliable D call. Germline V gives CDR1 SGHDN, CDR2 FVKESK. CDR3 size: 12 residues. The V and J ends lost 5 bases and 6 bases respectively, with 10 bases between them. The CDR3 protein is CASSGEAAEAFF. DNA for the CDR3: TGTGCCAGCAGCGGGGAGGCGGCTGAAGCTTTCTTT.

This chain links TRBV25-1 with TRBJ1-1; D is undetermined. From germline, CDR1 is MGHDK and CDR2 SYGVNS. The CDR3 runs 13 residues. V shed 2 bases and J shed 4 bases, with 8 bases lying between them. CDR3 bases: TGTGCCAGCAGTGAACTTCTAGGCACTGAAGCTTTCTTT. Translation gives CASSELLGTEAFF.

The rearrangement links TRBV30 to TRBJ1-1; D may be TRBD1 (5 bases). Trimming removed 2 bases from V and 0 bases from J, with 10 bases in between. The V gene's germline CDR1 is GTSNPN and CDR2 SVGIG (reference sequence). The CDR3 is 14 residues long. CDR3 sequence: CAWSLGGVNTEAFF. Here the CDR3 DNA reads TGTGCCTGGAGTTTGGGGGGGGTGAACACTGAAGCTTTCTTT.

The rearrangement uses TRBV6-6 and TRBJ1-5; TRBD1 aligns across 9 bases. This CDR3 is 14 amino acids long. The germline gives CDR1 MNHNY, CDR2 SVGAGI (reference sequence). V lost 4 bases, J lost 7 bases, and 5 bases stayed unmatched. For the CDR3, the DNA is TGTGCCAGCAGTTCCACAGGGGGCGTGCAGCCCCAGCATTTT. It translates to CASSSTGGVQPQHF.

V usage is TRBV2 and J usage is TRBJ2-2, with 9 bases matching TRBD1. CDR3 length: 15 amino acids. V gave up 6 bases and J gave up 0 bases; unmatched junction bases: 2. Germline V gene lookup returns CDR1 SNHLY and CDR2 FYNNEI. This CDR3 reads CASRGTGSNTGELFF. In nucleotides, the CDR3 is TGTGCCAGCAGGGGGACAGGGTCGAACACCGGGGAGCTGTTTTTT.

The chain joins TRBV6-5 to TRBJ1-1, with D unresolved. Per the germline V gene, CDR1 is MNHEY and CDR2 is SVGAGI. V lost 4 bases and J 0 bases, leaving 6 bases between the germline ends. The CDR3 has 13 amino acids. CDR3 residues: CASSSVLNTEAFF. The CDR3 DNA sequence: TGTGCCAGCAGTTCCGTATTGAACACTGAAGCTTTCTTT.

CDR3 region: CASSPIGLNNEQFF. The CDR3 region has the DNA TGTGCCAGCAGCCCCATAGGACTTAACAATGAGCAGTTCTTC. This chain joins TRBV14 and TRBJ2-1; D perhaps matches TRBD2 (5 bases). CDR3 length: 14 residues. Trimming left V 4 bases short and J 5 bases short, with 12 bases between. Germline CDR1 is SGHDN and CDR2 is FVKESK.

This chain uses TRBV7-8 with TRBJ1-1; D perhaps matches TRBD1 (6 bases). Deletions cut 1 base from V and 1 base from J, with 10 bases between. CDR3 length equals 15 residues. Germline loops: CDR1 SGHVS, CDR2 FQNEAQ. The CDR3 sequence is CASSLGRGANTEAFF. CDR3 nucleotide sequence: TGTGCCAGCAGCTTAGGACGGGGGGCGAACACTGAAGCTTTCTTT. Complete variable domain (other parts from reference TRBV7-8 and TRBJ1-1): GAGVSQSPRYKVAKRGQDVALRCDPISGHVSLFWYQQALGQGPEFLTYFQNEAQLDKSGLPSDRFFAERPEGSVSTLKIQRTQQEDSAVYLCASSLGRGANTEAFFGQGTRLTVV.

The chain recombines TRBV4-1 with TRBJ2-3; TRBD2 might be the D (5 bases). V was pared by 1 base and J by 6 bases, with 17 bases between. CDR3 length: 16 amino acids. CDR1 and CDR2 (germline): MGHRA, YSYEKL. The CDR3 loop is CASSQVTAAVADTQYF. DNA of the CDR3: TGCGCCAGCAGCCAAGTCACAGCGGCGGTGGCGGATACGCAGTATTTT.

The chain couples TRBV11-2 to TRBJ2-1, with D possibly being TRBD1 (6 bases). This CDR3 contains 16 residues. Looked up from germline, CDR1 is SGHAT and CDR2 is FQNNGV. Trimming removed 0 bases at V and 5 bases at J, with 14 bases between. The CDR3 is CASSLDQGTGNNEQFF. The DNA of the CDR3 is TGTGCCAGCAGCTTAGATCAGGGGACGGGGAACAATGAGCAGTTCTTC.

This clone was detected a few times. This chain's CDR3 is CASCDSNYSNQPQHF. The CDR3 coding sequence is TGTGCCAGTTGCGACAGCAACTATAGCAATCAGCCCCAGCATTTT. The chain joins TRBV19 to TRBJ1-5, with D possibly being TRBD1 (5 bases). In germline, CDR1 is LNHDA, CDR2 SQIVND (reference sequence). CDR3 size: 15 residues. The V and J ends lost 8 bases and 0 bases respectively, with 14 bases between them.

The chain couples TRBV18 to TRBJ2-1; TRBD2 aligns across 8 bases. Trimming took 4 bases from V and 4 from J; bases not matched to a gene: 9. The CDR3 contains 16 residues. Germline V gene sequence: CDR1 KGHSH, CDR2 LQKENI. CDR3 DNA: TGTGCCAGCTCACAACTGGGCCGGGAGGGTTACAATGAGCAGTTCTTC. Its translation: CASSQLGREGYNEQFF.

This sequence joins TRBV5-1 and TRBJ2-3, with TRBD1 identical over 8 bases. This CDR3 has 16 residues. V was clipped by 1 base and J by 1 base; unmatched bases: 5. Germline V lookup: CDR1 SGHRS, CDR2 YFSETQ. CDR3 loop: CASSLNQDRGTDTQYF. As DNA, the CDR3 is TGCGCCAGCAGCTTGAACCAGGACAGGGGCACAGATACGCAGTATTTT.

The J gene is TRBJ2-7, the V gene TRBV5-1, with D possibly matching TRBD1 (6 bases). The germline V gene has CDR1 SGHRS and CDR2 YFSETQ. The ends were cut back, 4 bases at V and 4 bases at J, with 12 bases in the middle. The CDR3 extends over 13 amino acids. For the CDR3, the DNA is TGCGCCAGCAGCACGTTAACAGGGTACGAGCAGTACTTC. Translated: CASSTLTGYEQYF.

In this sample, this clone turned up a few times. CDR3 nucleotide sequence: TGTGCCAGTAGGGACGACGGGAGATGGTCCCTCCACTTT. It specifies CASRDDGRWSLHF. V and J are TRBV19 and TRBJ1-6; D gene ambiguous. V lost 6 bases and J lost 14, with 17 bases in between. Germline V gene data show CDR1 as LNHDA and CDR2 as SQIVND (reference sequence). The CDR3 runs to 13 residues.

This clone is deemed large. In the same sample, other DNA sequences code for this CDR3. This rearrangement joins TRBV5-5 to TRBJ2-7, with D maybe TRBD1 (7 bases). V was clipped by 1 base and J by 3 bases, with 11 bases between them. In germline, CDR1 is SGHKS, CDR2 YYEKEE (reference sequence). The CDR3 extends over 14 amino acids. The CDR3 here is CASSLRGTDYEQYF. CDR3 coding DNA: TGTGCCAGCAGCTTGCGGGGGACAGACTACGAGCAGTACTTC.

The chain joins TRBV5-6 to TRBJ2-4; D perhaps matches TRBD2 (6 bases). Trimming removed 4 bases at V and 7 bases at J, with 24 bases between. The CDR3 consists of 17 residues. Germline assignment: CDR1 SGHDT and CDR2 YYEEEE. This CDR3 is CASSPVGGGGSGNIQYF. CDR3 in DNA: TGTGCCAGCAGCCCCGTCGGGGGTGGGGGTTCGGGTAACATTCAGTACTTC.

This chain uses TRBV7-9 with TRBJ1-2; D remains unclear. The ends were cut back, 1 base at V and 4 bases at J, with 10 bases in the middle. The CDR3 covers 14 residues. Germline values: CDR1 SEHNR, CDR2 FQNEAQ (reference sequence). The CDR3 sequence: CASSLDLNFYGYTF. DNA for the CDR3: TGTGCCAGCAGCTTAGATTTAAACTTCTATGGCTACACCTTC.

Only a few counts were recorded for this clone. V is TRBV10-3 and J is TRBJ1-2; 9 bases are a match to TRBD1. The ends lost 0 bases at V and 6 bases at J; junction bases unmatched: 2. CDR1 and CDR2 (germline): ENHRY, SYGVKD. The CDR3 is 14 amino acids. In DNA, the CDR3 is TGTGCCATCAGTGAGTCGCGGGACAGGGATGGCTACACCTTC. Translating it yields CAISESRDRDGYTF.

The rearrangement links TRBV19 to TRBJ1-5; 8 nucleotides align to TRBD1. The V segment lost 1 base and the J segment 0 bases; nucleotides outside the gene matches: 2. Germline CDR1 LNHDA, CDR2 SQIVND (reference sequence). The CDR3 covers 16 residues. DNA for the CDR3: TGTGCCAGTAGTATAGCGGACAGGGCTAGCAATCAGCCCCAGCATTTT. This gives the protein CASSIADRASNQPQHF.

This rearrangement joins TRBV5-1 to TRBJ1-2; D is possibly TRBD1 (5 bases). The CDR3 has 14 amino acids. Trimming took off 2 bases at V and 3 bases at J, with 11 bases between the two ends. Germline CDR1 is SGHRS and CDR2 is YFSETQ. The CDR3 DNA reads TGCGCCAGCAGCTTTAAGTCGGGGGACTATGGCTACACCTTC. Residues: CASSFKSGDYGYTF.

The J gene is TRBJ1-2, the V gene TRBV20-1; D uncertain. Per germline, CDR1 DFQATT and CDR2 SNEGSKA (reference sequence). The CDR3 has 11 amino acids. V dropped 2 bases and J dropped 4 bases, with 5 bases sitting between them. The CDR3 DNA follows: TGCAGTGCTAGAAGCTTCTATGGCTACACCTTC. This encodes CSARSFYGYTF.

This clone was detected only once. V is TRBV2 and J is TRBJ1-6; TRBD1 matches at 9 bases. V shed 8 bases, J shed 7 bases, and the junction held 9 bases outside the gene matches. CDR1 and CDR2 from the germline V gene are SNHLY and FYNNEI. The CDR3 is 15 residues long. As DNA, the CDR3 is TGTGCCAGCCTGGACAGGGGAAGATTGAATTCACCCCTCCACTTT. Amino acids: CASLDRGRLNSPLHF.

J is TRBJ2-4 and V is TRBV28; D may be TRBD2 (7 bases). The V gene lost 1 base and the J gene lost 4 bases, with 20 bases spanning the gap. The CDR3 length is 18 residues. Per the germline V gene, CDR1 is MDHEN and CDR2 is SYDVKM. The CDR3 DNA is TGTGCCAGCAGTTTATCAGGGGCGGGGGTATTAGGAAAAAACATTCAGTACTTC. Protein product: CASSLSGAGVLGKNIQYF. The variable domain in full, with the rest retrieved from reference TRBV28 and TRBJ2-4, is DVKVTQSSRYLVKRTGEKVFLECVQDMDHENMFWYRQDPGLGLRLIYFSYDVKMKEKGDIPEGYSVSREKKERFSLILESASTNQTSMYLCASSLSGAGVLGKNIQYFGAGTRLSVL.

V gene TRBV10-2 combines with J gene TRBJ1-3; possibly TRBD1 for D (6 bases). V was shortened by 6 bases and J by 4 bases, with 19 bases between the two germline ends. Germline CDR1 WSHSY, CDR2 SAAADI. This CDR3 comprises 16 residues. The CDR3: CASRDFDWQGGNTIYF. As DNA, the CDR3 is TGCGCCAGCAGAGATTTCGACTGGCAGGGGGGAAACACCATATATTTT.